Below, one T cell receptor (beta chain) is given with its context. Its target is unknown. The sample belongs to a study of cytomegalovirus exposure and HLA in healthy donors. Trimming at V came to 3 bases and at J to 7 bases, leaving 4 bases not matched to a gene. The CDR3 runs to 14 residues. Germline values: CDR1 KGHSH, CDR2 LQKENI. Study-level points and caveats: As a later analysis showed, a missense DCLRE1C variant was linked to trimming of TCR beta V- and J-genes.

With 60 Vbeta and 13 Jbeta primers, the PCR was carried out. TCRdb keeps only in-frame clones here, not all; method: immunoSEQ multiplex PCR. The sample totals some 150,000 clones. The chain couples TRBV18 to TRBJ1-5, with 9 bases identical to TRBD1. This receptor was obtained from a woman aged 18-30 years in good health and CMV-seronegative. The sample taken for sequencing was PBMCs. Written as DNA, the CDR3 is TGTGCCAGCTCACCCGGGACAGGGAACCAGCCCCAGCATTTT. The encoded protein is CASSPGTGNQPQHF.